The present T cell receptor beta chain was sequenced within a study of CD8 T cells in ankylosing spondylitis. Germline values: CDR1 SGHTA, CDR2 FQGNSA. The length of the CDR3 is 15 residues. V was clipped by 7 bases and J by 4 bases; unmatched bases: 7. A single record per CDR3 protein comes from TCRdb applying MiXCR to the 5' RACE reads. The table lists about 130,000 distinct CDR3 sequences, 7% to 10% of them singletons, with approximately 3.5% in the top ten. This clonotype was counted at least ten times. This sequence was found in a male donor with ankylosing spondylitis or in good health (not recorded which). Sequences were obtained from blood, either unsorted or a sorted T cell fraction (not recorded which). The gene calls are TRBV7-2 and TRBJ2-5, with 12 bases identical to TRBD2. For the CDR3, the DNA is TGTGCCAGCATCCTAGCGGGAGGGCCGAGAGAGACCCAGTACTTC. This gives the protein CASILAGGPRETQYF.